This T cell receptor (beta chain) was captured in a study of early T cells in non-severe SARS-CoV-2 infection. TCRdb ran MiXCR on the 5' RACE reads and lists one entry per CDR3 protein. Of more than 45,000 distinct CDR3 sequences listed, about 7.7% were seen once; the top ten hold 3% to 3.5%. Trimming pared 3 bases from V and 5 bases from J, leaving 5 bases between. The CDR3 loop spans 11 amino acids. The chain carries TRBV12-3 or TRBV12-4 and TRBJ2-7; D gene ambiguous. The origin of this receptor is an adult who was a healthcare worker with PCR-confirmed SARS-CoV-2 infection or an uninfected control (not recorded which). The sample was whole blood. The CDR3 region has the DNA TGTGCCAGCAGTTTCGGCCACGAGCAGTACTTC. Translating gives CASSFGHEQYF.